These 14 T cell receptor beta chains originate from one sample sequenced in a study of identical twins. Each CDR3 protein gets one entry after TCRdb re-called the 5' RACE reads with MiXCR. The sample records about 530,000 distinct CDR3 sequences, about 15% being singletons. The same data also went into a second study, on yellow fever vaccine responses in identical twins.

The sequencing input was CD4+ T cells sorted from blood. Every receptor here comes from a woman under 30 in good health.

The J gene is TRBJ2-1, the V gene TRBV29-1; 14 bases are a match to TRBD2. Per germline, CDR1 SQVTM and CDR2 ANQGSEA. CDR3 length: 16 residues. The V gene end was trimmed by 6 bases and the J gene end by 5 bases; junction bases not matched to a gene: 9. CDR3 coding DNA: TGCAGCGTGGACCACGGGACTAGCGGGAGTAACAATGAGCAGTTCTTC. Translating it yields CSVDHGTSGSNNEQFF.

This clonotype was picked up a small number of times. The chain uses TRBV6-6 and TRBJ2-7, with a possible D match to TRBD1 (6 bases). V lost 9 bases and J 2 bases, leaving 11 bases between the germline ends. Germline V gene lookup returns CDR1 MNHNY and CDR2 SVGAGI (reference sequence). CDR3 size: 12 residues. CDR3 DNA sequence: TGTGCCAGTGGACAGCTACCCTACGAGCAGTACTTC. This codes for CASGQLPYEQYF.

The rearrangement links TRBV3-1 to TRBJ2-1; D gene ambiguous. The germline CDR1 and CDR2 sequences are LGHDT and YNNKEL (reference sequence). The V and J ends lost 0 bases and 4 bases respectively, with 13 bases between them. The CDR3 totals 16 residues. The CDR3 region has the DNA TGTGCCAGCAGCCAAGATCTCGGAGCGAGGTACAATGAGCAGTTCTTC. Protein product: CASSQDLGARYNEQFF.

This clonotype has a handful of counts. The CDR3 bases are TGCAGTGCTCGGACTAGTACATATACGCAGTATTTT. It yields the protein CSARTSTYTQYF. This rearrangement joins TRBV20-1 to TRBJ2-3, with 7 bases identical to TRBD2. This CDR3 spans 12 amino acids. With 5 bases clipped from V and 7 bases from J, the junction kept 6 bases outside the gene matches. Germline CDR1 reads DFQATT; CDR2 reads SNEGSKA (reference sequence).

This clonotype was found a few times. The J gene is TRBJ1-1, the V gene TRBV6-5; TRBD1 matches 7 bases. Per germline, CDR1 MNHEY and CDR2 SVGAGI. The CDR3 covers 15 residues. V shed 5 bases and J 1 base; nucleotides not matched to a gene: 7. CDR3 bases: TGTGCCAGCAGTCACCCGACAGGGTCGAACACTGAAGCTTTCTTT. As protein: CASSHPTGSNTEAFF.

This clonotype was counted at least ten times. The chain employs TRBV12-3 or TRBV12-4 and TRBJ2-7; no definite D call. Trimming took 4 bases from V and 0 from J, leaving 4 bases between them. This CDR3 is 12 amino acids long. The DNA for the CDR3 is TGTGCCAGCAGTTCCCTCTCCTACGAGCAGTACTTC. Protein product: CASSSLSYEQYF.

This clonotype was found once. V is TRBV20-1 and J is TRBJ2-7; 7 nucleotides match TRBD2. Trimming took 2 bases from V and 0 from J; bases not matched to a gene: 7. Germline V gives CDR1 DFQATT, CDR2 SNEGSKA (reference sequence). The length of the CDR3 is 15 residues. The CDR3 here is CSARIAGRSSYEQYF. In nucleotides, the CDR3 is TGCAGTGCTAGAATAGCGGGCCGATCCTCCTACGAGCAGTACTTC.

This rearrangement joins TRBV7-2 to TRBJ2-2; D is possibly TRBD2 (5 bases). The germline CDR1 and CDR2 sequences are SGHTA and FQGNSA. Trimming removed 3 bases at V and 6 bases at J, with 8 bases between. This CDR3 is built from 13 residues. The CDR3 DNA is TGTGCCAGCAGCTTCAGGCGGGCCGGGGAGCTGTTTTTT. Protein sequence: CASSFRRAGELFF.

This chain links TRBV6-1 with TRBJ2-1; TRBD2 agrees at 7 bases. After removal of 0 bases from V and 3 bases from J, the junction contained 8 bases not matched to a gene. CDR1 MNHNS and CDR2 SASEGT come from the germline V gene. The CDR3 has 17 amino acids. CDR3 coding DNA: TGTGCCAGCAGTGAAGCGCGTGGAGGGAGGGGCTACAATGAGCAGTTCTTC. It is translated as CASSEARGGRGYNEQFF.

The table lists this clonotype with a few counts. V gene TRBV24-1 combines with J gene TRBJ2-1, with 8 bases that match TRBD2. Germline CDR1 reads KGHDR; CDR2 reads SFDVKD. The trim removed 1 base at V and 8 bases at J, leaving 3 bases unmatched. This CDR3 spans 14 amino acids. CDR3 in DNA: TGTGCCACCAGTGATTTCGGGGGGGGGTATGAGCAGTTCTTC. It specifies CATSDFGGGYEQFF.

V usage is TRBV5-1 and J usage is TRBJ2-1; D ambiguous. The CDR3 has 15 residues. Looked up from germline, CDR1 is SGHRS and CDR2 is YFSETQ. V was pared by 3 bases and J by 0 bases, with 10 bases between. The CDR3 nucleotides read TGCGCCAGCAGCTCCGACGGCAACTCCTACAATGAGCAGTTCTTC. This gives the protein CASSSDGNSYNEQFF.

There are many counts of this clonotype. The chain carries TRBV20-1 and TRBJ2-3, with 9 bases lining up with TRBD2. The junction had 9 bases not matched to a gene; V was cut back by 1 base and J by 4 bases. The CDR3 is 16 residues long. CDR1 and CDR2 from the germline V gene are DFQATT and SNEGSKA (reference sequence). In DNA, the CDR3 is TGCAGTGCTAGAGTTCGGCTAGCGGGAACGCCAGATACGCAGTATTTT. Protein: CSARVRLAGTPDTQYF.

The chain has TRBV29-1 and TRBJ1-2; no firm D call. Germline V lookup: CDR1 SQVTM, CDR2 ANQGSEA. Trimming cost V 3 bases and J 0 bases, with 2 bases left between them. This CDR3 comprises 11 residues. CDR3 amino acids: CSVDTNYGYTF. The CDR3 DNA is TGCAGCGTTGATACTAACTATGGCTACACCTTC.

This clonotype has a count of ten or more. The chain recombines TRBV29-1 with TRBJ2-3, with 16 bases matching TRBD2. Germline CDR1 and CDR2: SQVTM and ANQGSEA. The CDR3 loop spans 16 amino acids. V dropped 5 bases and J dropped 5; count of bases not matched to a gene: 7. In nucleotides, the CDR3 is TGCAGCGTTCGTCCGGGACTAGCGGGAGGGCGAGATACGCAGTATTTT. Translating gives CSVRPGLAGGRDTQYF.